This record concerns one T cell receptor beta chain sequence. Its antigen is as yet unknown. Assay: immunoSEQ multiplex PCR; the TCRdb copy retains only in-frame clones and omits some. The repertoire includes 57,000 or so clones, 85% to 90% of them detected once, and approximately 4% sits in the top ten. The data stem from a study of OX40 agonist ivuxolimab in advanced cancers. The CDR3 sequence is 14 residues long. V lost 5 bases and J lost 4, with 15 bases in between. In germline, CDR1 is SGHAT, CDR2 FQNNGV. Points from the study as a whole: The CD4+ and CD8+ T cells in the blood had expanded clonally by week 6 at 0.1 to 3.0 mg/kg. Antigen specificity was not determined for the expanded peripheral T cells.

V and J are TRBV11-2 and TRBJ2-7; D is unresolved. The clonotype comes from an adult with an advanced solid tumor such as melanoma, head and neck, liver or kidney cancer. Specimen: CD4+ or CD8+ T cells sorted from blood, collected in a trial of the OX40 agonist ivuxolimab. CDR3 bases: TGTGCCAGCAGCCAGGACGGAGTCCCTTACGAGCAGTACTTC. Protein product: CASSQDGVPYEQYF.